This passage covers 9 T cell receptor beta chains from one sample sequenced in a study of B cell selection in AIRE deficiency. The regulatory T cell sort gate was CD4+CD25hiCD127low/negative. The method was immunoSEQ multiplex PCR; TCRdb's version includes in-frame clones alone and lacks a portion of them. In the table there are 12,000 to 15,000 clones, under 95% of which are singletons. Sequenced sample: Tregs sorted from PBMCs. These receptors all come from a human donor with AIRE deficiency.

In its sample, this clone was seen once. The V gene is TRBV7-2, the J gene TRBJ1-2, with D unclear. CDR1 is SGHTA, CDR2 FQGNSA, per germline. The CDR3 is 15 residues long. Between the trimmed V and J ends, which lost 0 bases and 3 bases, there was a span of 11 bases. CDR3 sequence: CASSLAVGVDYGYTF. The CDR3 DNA reads TGTGCCAGCAGCTTAGCTGTTGGGGTAGACTATGGCTACACCTTC.

The V gene is TRBV4-2, the J gene TRBJ1-5; 10 bases fit TRBD1. With V trimmed by 0 bases and J by 8 bases, 4 bases remained unmatched. Per germline, CDR1 LGHNA and CDR2 YNFKEQ. This CDR3 is 15 amino acids long. The CDR3 spells CASSQEGQGFKPQHF. CDR3 DNA sequence: TGTGCCAGCAGCCAAGAGGGACAGGGGTTCAAGCCCCAGCATTTT.

The chain couples TRBV28 to TRBJ2-1; 8 nucleotides align to TRBD2. In germline, CDR1 is MDHEN, CDR2 SYDVKM. CDR3 length: 15 amino acids. V lost 6 bases and J lost 4; bases outside the gene matches: 8. The CDR3 loop reads CASRGRAGAYNEQFF. The CDR3 coding sequence is TGTGCCAGCAGGGGTCGAGCGGGGGCGTACAATGAGCAGTTCTTC. Complete variable domain (other parts from reference TRBV28 and TRBJ2-1): DVKVTQSSRYLVKRTGEKVFLECVQDMDHENMFWYRQDPGLGLRLIYFSYDVKMKEKGDIPEGYSVSREKKERFSLILESASTNQTSMYLCASRGRAGAYNEQFFGPGTRLTVL.

J is TRBJ1-6 and V is TRBV7-8; D uncertain. From germline, CDR1 is SGHVS and CDR2 FQNEAQ. The V end lost 1 base, the J end lost 5 bases, and 3 bases lay between the germline ends. The CDR3 consists of 13 residues. The CDR3 spells CASSLDHNSPLHF. CDR3 nucleotides: TGTGCCAGCAGCTTAGATCATAATTCACCCCTCCACTTT.

As for this clone: The identical CDR3 is also encoded by other nucleotide sequences in the sample. The V gene is TRBV28, the J gene TRBJ2-7, with 8 bases lining up with TRBD1. Germline CDR1 reads MDHEN; CDR2 reads SYDVKM. Unmatched junction bases numbered 5, after V lost 6 bases and J lost 1 base. This CDR3 has 14 amino acids. CDR3 sequence reads: CASRRTGLSYEQYF. CDR3 sequence (DNA): TGTGCCAGCAGGAGGACAGGGCTTTCCTACGAGCAGTACTTC.

The chain carries TRBV7-3 and TRBJ2-7, with D possibly being TRBD1 or TRBD2 (5 bases each). Germline values: CDR1 SGHTA, CDR2 FQGTGA. The CDR3 is 13 residues long. The V end was cut by 5 bases, the J end by 5 bases, with 13 bases between. The CDR3 DNA sequence: TGTGCCAGCAGCACCTTTGGGGGACACGAGCAGTACTTC. Protein sequence: CASSTFGGHEQYF.

The count of this clone is one. This chain connects TRBV21-1 to TRBJ1-6; TRBD1, the table's D call, lacks a check against the DNA. TRBV21-1 is a pseudogene. This CDR3 has 19 amino acids. CDR3 bases: TGTGCCAGCAGCAAAGTAGGGACACAATCGAGCTCCTATAATTCACCCCTCCACTTT. It translates to CASSKVGTQSSSYNSPLHF.

This chain joins TRBV10-3 and TRBJ2-1; 14 nucleotides line up with TRBD2. Germline CDR1 reads ENHRY; CDR2 reads SYGVKD. Germline trimming cut 3 bases from V and 0 bases from J; bases unmatched to any gene: 10. The CDR3 runs 20 residues. DNA for the CDR3: TGTGCCATCAGTGAATTCCCGGGACTAGCGGGAGCGGTCTCCTACAATGAGCAGTTCTTC. Encoded protein: CAISEFPGLAGAVSYNEQFF.

The chain carries TRBV6-1 and TRBJ2-4; D is tentatively TRBD1 or TRBD2 (5 bases each). Germline V gives CDR1 MNHNS, CDR2 SASEGT. There are 15 residues in the CDR3. Trimming took off 2 bases at V and 0 bases at J, with 8 bases between the two ends. The CDR3 DNA reads TGTGCCAGCAGTGAACCGGGGCTAGCCAAAAACATTCAGTACTTC. Translated, it gives CASSEPGLAKNIQYF.